This TCR beta chain appears in the sequencing data of a study of response to subunit inactivated influenza vaccine. This clonotype turned up a few times. A single record per CDR3 protein comes from TCRdb applying MiXCR to the RT-PCR reads. The sample contains about 700,000 distinct CDR3 sequences, approximately 15% of which appear only once. V lost 5 bases to trimming and J lost 3 bases; unmatched junction nucleotides: 6. The germline V gene encodes CDR1 SGHAT and CDR2 FQNNGV. The CDR3 consists of 16 residues. This rearrangement joins TRBV11-2 to TRBJ2-3, with 12 bases aligning to TRBD2. The starting material was PBMCs from blood, obtained around 14 days before vaccination. The receptor comes from a middle-aged man who received an inactivated influenza vaccine. The CDR3: CASSPRLAGDTDTQYF. As DNA, the CDR3 is TGTGCCAGCAGCCCGAGACTAGCGGGGGATACAGATACGCAGTATTTT.